The entry that follows covers one T cell receptor (beta chain) sequence. The antigen is not known. Data came from immunoSEQ multiplex PCR; TCRdb stores just in-frame clones and leaves some out. The sample records 20,000 to 25,000 clones, nearly 90% being singletons. The length of the CDR3 is 14 residues. Germline CDR1 reads SNHLY; CDR2 reads FYNNEI. V lost 4 bases and J lost 2, with 8 bases in between. These data belong to a study of PD-1 blockade in classical Hodgkin lymphoma. Broader study findings: Lower baseline TCR diversity was reported for newly diagnosed patients than for healthy donors. Differences between repertoires have undefined causes, possibly disease activity or prior therapy.

Time point of the sample: newly diagnosed, previously untreated cHL patient sample. Magnetic negative selection purified CD4+ T cells from thawed PBMCs. What served as comparison were PBMCs in newly diagnosed, untreated classical Hodgkin lymphoma. Sequencing was performed on CD4+ T cells from blood. The rearrangement joins TRBV2 to TRBJ2-2, with D hard to call. The receptor was isolated from a human donor with classical Hodgkin lymphoma. CDR3 sequence: CASSVEFNTGELFF. The DNA of the CDR3 is TGTGCCAGCAGTGTGGAGTTTAACACCGGGGAGCTGTTTTTT.